Listed below are T cell receptor beta chains from one sample, sequenced in a study of shared clonotypes between healthy human individuals. TCRdb's table, derived via immunoSEQ multiplex PCR, lists solely in-frame clones and lacks some. In the table there are about 1,900,000 clones, approximately 94% of which are singletons. Source material: naive CD8+ T cells sorted from blood. The origin of the receptors is a young man in good health. Both conserved end residues are part of each CDR3. The D gene is left open where the match is weak. The listing skips clone size in some rows; elsewhere it reads once, few, many or a size class.

V: TRBV6-6; D: .; size: .; J: TRBJ2-7; CDR3: CASTQEPYEQYF; DNA: TGTGCCAGCACCCAAGAGCCCTACGAGCAGTACTTC
V: TRBV11-3; D: .; size: .; J: TRBJ2-7; CDR3: CASSLGVSYEQYF; DNA: TGTGCCAGCAGCTTAGGGGTTTCCTACGAGCAGTACTTC
V: TRBV9; D: .; size: .; J: TRBJ2-7; CDR3: CASSEGGPSYEQYF; DNA: TGTGCCAGCAGCGAGGGGGGTCCCTCCTACGAGCAGTACTTC
V: TRBV27; D: TRBD2; size: .; J: TRBJ2-7; CDR3: CASSPGTSGEYEQYF; DNA: TGTGCCAGCAGTCCAGGGACTAGCGGAGAATACGAGCAGTACTTC
V: TRBV6-6; D: TRBD1; size: .; J: TRBJ1-3; CDR3: CASSSDRVAGNTIYF; DNA: TGTGCCAGCAGTTCGGACAGGGTAGCTGGAAACACCATATATTTT
V: TRBV7-8; D: TRBD1; size: .; J: TRBJ1-5; CDR3: CATGGNQPQHF; DNA: TGTGCTACAGGGGGCAATCAGCCCCAGCATTTT
V: TRBV7-9; D: TRBD2; size: .; J: TRBJ2-1; CDR3: CASSWTSGSEQFF; DNA: TGTGCCAGCAGCTGGACTAGCGGGAGCGAGCAGTTCTTC
V: TRBV27; D: TRBD1; size: .; J: TRBJ1-5; CDR3: CASSLRQGNQPQHF; DNA: TGTGCCAGCAGTCTGAGACAGGGGAATCAGCCCCAGCATTTT
V: TRBV9; D: TRBD2; size: .; J: TRBJ2-2; CDR3: CASSAKGLAGANTGELFF; DNA: TGTGCCAGCAGCGCCAAGGGACTAGCGGGCGCGAACACCGGGGAGCTGTTTTTT
V: TRBV6-6; D: TRBD1; size: .; J: TRBJ1-1; CDR3: CASSYQTGMNTEAFF; DNA: TGTGCCAGCAGTTACCAGACAGGGATGAACACTGAAGCTTTCTTT
V: TRBV13; D: .; size: few; J: TRBJ1-2; CDR3: CASSLVLDGYTF; DNA: TGTGCCAGCAGCTTAGTTCTGGACGGCTACACCTTC
V: TRBV7-9; D: .; size: .; J: TRBJ1-5; CDR3: CASSFGDLPQHF; DNA: TGTGCCAGCAGCTTTGGTGATTTGCCCCAGCATTTT
V: TRBV4-1; D: TRBD2; size: .; J: TRBJ2-1; CDR3: CASSQDVASGVYNEQFF; DNA: TGCGCCAGCAGCCAAGATGTGGCTAGCGGGGTCTACAATGAGCAGTTCTTC
V: TRBV7-6; D: .; size: .; J: TRBJ2-7; CDR3: CASSLAPRREQYF; DNA: TGTGCCAGCAGCTTAGCGCCCCGTCGGGAGCAGTACTTC
V: TRBV27; D: .; size: .; J: TRBJ2-7; CDR3: CASSLSPDIYEQYF; DNA: TGTGCCAGCAGTTTATCCCCAGATATCTACGAGCAGTACTTC
V: TRBV5-5; D: TRBD1; size: .; J: TRBJ1-1; CDR3: CASSSGTEGWEAFF; DNA: TGTGCCAGCAGCAGCGGGACAGAGGGCTGGGAAGCTTTCTTT
V: TRBV13; D: TRBD2; size: .; J: TRBJ2-1; CDR3: CASSPMPQRGDGNEQFF; DNA: TGTGCCAGCAGCCCCATGCCCCAGCGGGGGGATGGGAATGAGCAGTTCTTC
V: TRBV5-1; D: .; size: .; J: TRBJ2-7; CDR3: CASSLAGFEQYF; DNA: TGCGCCAGCAGCTTGGCGGGGTTCGAGCAGTACTTC
V: TRBV7-8; D: .; size: once; J: TRBJ2-7; CDR3: CASSWNRVGSYEQYF; DNA: TGTGCCAGCAGCTGGAACAGGGTTGGCTCCTACGAGCAGTACTTC
V: TRBV5-1; D: .; size: .; J: TRBJ1-6; CDR3: CASSISYNSPLHF; DNA: TGCGCCAGCAGCATCTCCTATAATTCACCCCTCCACTTT
V: TRBV10-3; D: .; size: .; J: TRBJ1-5; CDR3: CAIRGDGGIQPQHF; DNA: TGTGCCATCAGAGGGGACGGCGGGATCCAGCCCCAGCATTTT
V: TRBV25-1; D: .; size: .; J: TRBJ2-1; CDR3: CASSSYNEQFF; DNA: TGTGCCAGCAGCAGCTACAATGAGCAGTTCTTC
V: TRBV9; D: .; size: .; J: TRBJ1-4; CDR3: CASSVGGSTNEKLFF; DNA: TGTGCCAGCAGCGTAGGAGGTTCAACTAATGAAAAACTGTTTTTT
V: TRBV30; D: .; size: few; J: TRBJ2-2; CDR3: CAWSARGNTGELFF; DNA: TGTGCCTGGAGTGCCAGGGGAAACACCGGGGAGCTGTTTTTT
V: TRBV9; D: .; size: .; J: TRBJ2-1; CDR3: CASSVDHGGSDEQFF; DNA: TGTGCCAGCAGCGTAGATCACGGGGGTAGTGATGAGCAGTTCTTC
V: TRBV7-8; D: .; size: .; J: TRBJ1-1; CDR3: CASSLGLYGSLLDTEAFF; DNA: TGTGCCAGCAGCTTAGGTTTATACGGCTCACTTTTGGACACTGAAGCTTTCTTT
V: TRBV7-2; D: TRBD1; size: .; J: TRBJ2-7; CDR3: CASSFLQGSYEQYF; DNA: TGTGCCAGCAGCTTTTTACAGGGGTCATACGAGCAGTACTTC
V: TRBV5-6; D: TRBD2; size: .; J: TRBJ2-7; CDR3: CASSYPNSGGASTYEQYF; DNA: TGTGCCAGCAGCTACCCCAACAGCGGGGGGGCTTCTACCTACGAGCAGTACTTC
V: TRBV7-9; D: TRBD1; size: .; J: TRBJ2-1; CDR3: CASSLRDRDEQFF; DNA: TGTGCCAGCAGCTTACGAGACAGGGATGAGCAGTTCTTC
V: TRBV12-2; D: .; size: .; J: TRBJ2-1; CDR3: CASRLETSGGAYNEQFF; DNA: TGTGCAAGTCGCTTAGAGACTAGCGGGGGGGCTTACAATGAGCAGTTCTTC
V: TRBV27; D: .; size: .; J: TRBJ2-7; CDR3: CASSLSLTGPHEQYF; DNA: TGTGCCAGCAGTTTATCTCTGACAGGACCCCACGAGCAGTACTTC
V: TRBV10-1; D: TRBD2; size: .; J: TRBJ2-2; CDR3: CASSVGTLAGTGELFF; DNA: TGCGCCAGCAGTGTTGGGACTCTAGCGGGCACCGGGGAGCTGTTTTTT
V: TRBV18; D: .; size: .; J: TRBJ2-3; CDR3: CASSPDQGTDTQYF; DNA: TGTGCCAGCTCACCCGACCAGGGCACAGATACGCAGTATTTT
V: TRBV4-3; D: .; size: .; J: TRBJ2-7; CDR3: CASSQDGAGYEQYF; DNA: TGCGCCAGCAGCCAAGACGGGGCGGGCTACGAGCAGTACTTC
V: TRBV4-1; D: TRBD2; size: .; J: TRBJ2-1; CDR3: CASSQIGGAVQLATTDNEQFF; DNA: TGCGCCAGCAGCCAGATAGGCGGCGCCGTACAACTAGCGACCACAGACAATGAGCAGTTCTTC
V: TRBV6-1; D: TRBD2; size: once; J: TRBJ2-1; CDR3: CASSELGMTGLADNNEQFF; DNA: TGTGCCAGCAGTGAATTAGGCATGACAGGACTAGCGGACAACAATGAGCAGTTCTTC
V: TRBV10-3; D: .; size: .; J: TRBJ1-4; CDR3: CAISEGGDPREKLFF; DNA: TGTGCCATCAGTGAGGGAGGGGACCCTAGAGAAAAACTGTTTTTT
V: TRBV6-5; D: TRBD2; size: .; J: TRBJ2-7; CDR3: CASSYPGLAGSYEQYF; DNA: TGTGCCAGCAGTTACCCGGGACTAGCGGGAAGCTACGAGCAGTACTTC
V: TRBV4-1; D: TRBD1; size: .; J: TRBJ2-7; CDR3: CASSQEGDGTGVYEQYF; DNA: TGCGCCAGCAGCCAAGAAGGAGACGGGACAGGGGTGTACGAGCAGTACTTC
V: TRBV7-9; D: .; size: few; J: TRBJ2-7; CDR3: CASSFAALEQYF; DNA: TGTGCCAGCAGCTTCGCCGCTCTCGAGCAGTACTTC
V: TRBV2; D: .; size: .; J: TRBJ2-3; CDR3: CASIGGTDTQYF; DNA: TGTGCCAGCATTGGGGGTACAGATACGCAGTATTTT
V: TRBV13; D: TRBD1; size: .; J: TRBJ2-1; CDR3: CASTLGQNNEQFF; DNA: TGTGCCAGCACCCTGGGACAGAACAATGAGCAGTTCTTC
V: TRBV10-3; D: TRBD2; size: .; J: TRBJ2-2; CDR3: CAISPGGGENTGELFF; DNA: TGTGCCATCAGCCCCGGGGGGGGAGAGAACACCGGGGAGCTGTTTTTT
V: TRBV19; D: .; size: .; J: TRBJ1-5; CDR3: CASSWTVNQPQHF; DNA: TGTGCCAGTAGTTGGACAGTCAATCAGCCCCAGCATTTT
V: TRBV29-1; D: TRBD2; size: .; J: TRBJ2-1; CDR3: CSVPTSGRTVYNEQFF; DNA: TGCAGCGTTCCAACTAGCGGACGGACAGTCTACAATGAGCAGTTCTTC
V: TRBV29-1; D: .; size: .; J: TRBJ2-5; CDR3: CSVEEGFQETQYF; DNA: TGCAGCGTTGAAGAGGGATTCCAAGAGACCCAGTACTTC
V: TRBV19; D: TRBD2; size: .; J: TRBJ2-1; CDR3: CASSIGGSYNEQFF; DNA: TGTGCCAGTAGTATCGGGGGGTCCTACAATGAGCAGTTCTTC
V: TRBV28; D: .; size: .; J: TRBJ2-7; CDR3: CASSPSGDRAVGQYF; DNA: TGTGCCAGCAGTCCTAGCGGGGACAGGGCGGTCGGGCAGTACTTC
V: TRBV29-1; D: .; size: .; J: TRBJ2-1; CDR3: CSVDPGQDNEQFF; DNA: TGCAGCGTTGACCCCGGGCAAGACAATGAGCAGTTCTTC